The text below deals with one T cell receptor beta chain. Antigen: not known. Clones were read by immunoSEQ multiplex PCR, and TCRdb kept only the in-frame ones, dropping some. The sample shows approximately 100,000 clones, roughly nine tenths of them seen only once. This sample was included in a study of T cell responses to AZD1222 COVID-19 vaccine. The study, taken as a whole, reports: The donor cohort was predominantly white British with a female majority, and clonal diversity may have been underestimated.

Trimming took 4 bases from V and 9 from J, leaving 22 bases between them. In germline, CDR1 is MNHEY, CDR2 SVGEGT. This CDR3 region has 16 residues. This sequence joins TRBV6-2 or TRBV6-3 and TRBJ1-5; D gene uncertain. This clonotype was sampled from an adult in good health. This sample comprised peripheral blood, obtained on day 0 of AZD1222 vaccination. The CDR3 DNA is TGTGCCAGCAGTTTCCCCCGGACTTCTCCGGGGTGGCCCCAGCATTTT. This translates into CASSFPRTSPGWPQHF.